The sequence of this T cell receptor beta chain was determined in a study of blood T cells in healthy people across ages. On the study more broadly: With template switching, about one barcoded beta molecule was captured per two T cells. Study conclusions and caveats: In long-lived donors, naive CD4+ cell counts and diversity exceeded those of aged donors. Investigators treated diversity estimates from one million T cells as underestimates.

Concerning this clonotype itself: Its target is unknown.

PCR was performed a second time for about 6 to 12 cycles using a sample-barcoded 5' primer and a J-beta primer mix. TCRdb recomputed calls from the 5' RACE reads with MiXCR, one row per CDR3 protein. The sample consists of 1,300,000 or so distinct CDR3 sequences, around 59% of them appearing once. There are 15 residues in the CDR3. Germline values: CDR1 SGHRS, CDR2 YFSETQ. Trimming removed 2 bases at V and 3 bases at J, with 15 bases between. Donor samples were obtained from healthy Caucasian individuals from Russia, aged 6 to 90. The clonotype originates from a man aged 18-30 years in good health. Sequencing was carried out using blood. The chain employs TRBV5-1 and TRBJ2-7, with a weak D call TRBD1 (7 bases). The DNA of the CDR3 is TGCGCCAGCAGCTTCGGACAGGTCGGGGGCTACGAGCAGTACTTC. It encodes CASSFGQVGGYEQYF.